This T cell receptor (beta chain) appears in the sequencing data of a study of T-cell reconstitution after alpha-beta-depleted transplantation in children. The length of the CDR3 is 13 residues. CDR1 is SNHLY, CDR2 FYNNEI, per germline. Losses at the gene ends were 6 bases for V and 5 bases for J; bases not matched to a gene: 7. Library preparation (for TCRbeta) was performed with unique molecular identifiers. MiXCR, applied by TCRdb to the PCR reads, yields one record per CDR3 protein. The sample includes a few hundred thousand distinct CDR3 sequences, roughly 9% seen only once; the top ten take around 6.2%.

This clonotype was obtained from a human donor who donated a stem cell graft to a child with acute lymphoblastic leukemia. The sample in question was PBMCs from the stem cell graft donor, obtained from the stem cell graft. This chain connects TRBV2 to TRBJ2-7; 7 nucleotides agree with TRBD1. The CDR3: CASSIKTGHEQYF. The DNA of the CDR3 is TGTGCCAGCAGCATCAAGACAGGGCACGAGCAGTACTTC.